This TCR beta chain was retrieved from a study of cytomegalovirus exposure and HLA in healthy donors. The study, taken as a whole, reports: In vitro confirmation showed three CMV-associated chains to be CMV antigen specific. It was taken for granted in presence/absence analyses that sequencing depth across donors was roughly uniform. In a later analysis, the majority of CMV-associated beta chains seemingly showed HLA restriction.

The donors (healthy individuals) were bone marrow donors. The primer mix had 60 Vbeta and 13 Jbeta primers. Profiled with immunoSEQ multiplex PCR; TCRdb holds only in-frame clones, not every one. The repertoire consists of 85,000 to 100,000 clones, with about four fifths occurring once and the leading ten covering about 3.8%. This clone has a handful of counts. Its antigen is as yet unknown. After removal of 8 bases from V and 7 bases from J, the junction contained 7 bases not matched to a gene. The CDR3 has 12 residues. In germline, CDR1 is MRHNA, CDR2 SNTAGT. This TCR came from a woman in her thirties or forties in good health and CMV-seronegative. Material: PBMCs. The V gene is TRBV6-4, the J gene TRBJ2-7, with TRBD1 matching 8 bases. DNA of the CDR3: TGTGCCAGCGGAGGACAGGGAGTTGAGCAGTACTTC. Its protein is CASGGQGVEQYF.